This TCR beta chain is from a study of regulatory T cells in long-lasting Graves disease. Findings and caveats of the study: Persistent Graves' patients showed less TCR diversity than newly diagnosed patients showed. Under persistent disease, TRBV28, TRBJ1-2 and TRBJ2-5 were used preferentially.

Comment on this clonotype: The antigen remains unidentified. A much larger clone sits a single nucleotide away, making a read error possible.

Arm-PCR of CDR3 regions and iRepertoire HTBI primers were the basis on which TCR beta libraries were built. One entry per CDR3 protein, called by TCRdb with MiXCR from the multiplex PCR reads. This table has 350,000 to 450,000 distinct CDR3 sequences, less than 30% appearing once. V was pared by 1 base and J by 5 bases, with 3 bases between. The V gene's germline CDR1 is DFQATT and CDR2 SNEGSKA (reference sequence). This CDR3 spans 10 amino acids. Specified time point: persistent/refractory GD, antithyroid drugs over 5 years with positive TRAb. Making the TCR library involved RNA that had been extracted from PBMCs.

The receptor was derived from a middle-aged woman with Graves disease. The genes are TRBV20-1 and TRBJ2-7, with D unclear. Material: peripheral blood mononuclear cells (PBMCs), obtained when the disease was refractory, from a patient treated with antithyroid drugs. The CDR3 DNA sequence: TGCAGTGCTAGAGCGCACGAGCAGTACTTC. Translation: CSARAHEQYF.